Listed here are 2 T cell receptor beta chains from one sample, sequenced in a study of T cells expressing NK-cell markers. TCRdb re-called the 5' RACE reads; every CDR3 protein appears as one record, without DNA. The specimen's table records some 410,000 distinct CDR3 sequences. The sequenced material came from blood T cells: a sorted CD56 or NKG2C T cell subset, CD4+ or CD8+ T cells, or bulk PBMC T cells (not recorded which). The receptors originated from a woman between 18 and 75 years old in good health.

V and J are TRBV7-2 and TRBJ2-1. CDR3 length: 15 amino acids. The germline V gene encodes CDR1 SGHTA and CDR2 FQGNSA. CDR3 residues: CASSLGPNQGNEQFF.

This chain connects TRBV24-1 to TRBJ2-1; TCRdb proposes TRBD1, but this gene call is untestable without DNA. The germline V gene encodes CDR1 KGHDR and CDR2 SFDVKD. This CDR3 is built from 16 residues. CDR3 region: CATSDFAYGGLNEQFF.